This TCR beta chain was sequenced for a study of shared clonotypes between healthy human individuals (dated by TCRdb to 2018 to 2021). Regarding the study in general: A few men and a couple of women, aged 18 to 49 years, made up the cohort. For each donor, CD4 naive and CD4 memory were each run on three plates, CD8 naive on two plates, and CD8 memory on one plate. The study deeply sequenced blood TCR repertoires of about five healthy adults to estimate repertoire size and the extent of clonotype sharing between individuals. Libraries were prepared and TCR repertoires were sequenced by different laboratories using diverse techniques, in order to increase sequencing depth and limit assay-specific biases. Each donor's leukapheresis produced roughly between roughly 0.85 and 10 billion PBMCs.

Using the deep immunoSEQ assay, multiplex PCR amplified TCR CDR3 regions from genomic DNA. For each cell subset, the extracted genomic DNA was distributed evenly across all wells of several immunoSEQ 96-well plates, and each plate served as one replicate. For sorted subsets, roughly 200 ng of genomic DNA, equivalent to around 30,000 T cell genomes, went into each replicate PCR. The purified libraries were quantified using a Qubit 3.0 fluorometer, sized with a Bioanalyzer 2100, and then quantified again using the KAPA Library Quantification kit. Each immunoSEQ 96-well plate was sequenced on its own single-read 150-cycle Illumina NextSeq 550 flow cell. The original pipeline was this. The immunoSEQ output contained only junctional sequences without quality scores, so filtering could not match that applied to full-length reads. To assign V/J genes and CDR3, sequences were annotated against IMGT germline references using PyIR, a Python wrapper for IgBLAST v1.9. Reads were removed for weak V/J assignments (E-value above 1e-6), missing CDR3, stop codons, out-of-frame junctions, or ambiguous translated residues. A V3J clonotype was defined by an identical inferred V gene, J gene, and CDR3 amino acid sequence. To compute the percentage overlap between repertoires, the number of shared unique clonotypes was divided by the size of the smaller repertoire. Three approaches were used to assess repertoire richness: RTK rarefaction, the Chao1 estimator, and Recon v2.1 estimates of unobserved clonotypes. OLGA was used to compute generation probabilities for all TCRbeta clonotypes that the gDNA method yielded from a handful of donors. This immuneACCESS table, as held by TCRdb, lists in-frame sequences with V and J called but not all clones. Of the missing ones, under half trace to an unresolved V gene in checked studies; the others have no known cause. V and J calls and clone size come straight from that table; D and trimming were deduced from the DNA. This sample has hundreds of thousands of clones in its table, and 80% to 95% of those were observed once. The ten biggest clones cover 24% of the sample.

Inclusive of the bounding cysteine and phenylalanine, the CDR3 is 12 residues long. The kept DNA is CDR3 alone, 36 bases in frame from the first base. Via the germline V gene, CDR1 is MGHRA and CDR2 YSYEKL. The V end loses 4 bases and the J end loses 4 bases, and a stretch of 7 bases separates them. A single count supports this clone. Its antigen is currently not known. No much larger clone exists at a distance of one base, and base qualities are not known. CD8 naive samples consisted of CD45RO-negative cells that were positively selected for CCR7, yielding a CD45RA+CCR7+ population without TemRA cells. Healthy HIV-negative adults with no recently reported acute infections or vaccinations were included as donors. Every donor was a Caucasian adult living in Nashville, Tennessee, USA. After blood collection by leukapheresis, PBMCs were isolated using Ficoll-Histopaque density gradient centrifugation and then cryopreserved in the vapor phase of liquid nitrogen. Analytical flow cytometry was used to check the purity and quantity of every magnetically sorted T cell population. Genomic DNA was isolated from each sorted fraction and quantified by UV absorbance on a Nanodrop 2000c.

Results and caveats for the whole study, not just this receptor: Across a handful of donors, approximately 4.6% of naive CD4, approximately 3.6% of naive CD8, 2.3% of memory CD4, and about 0.44% of memory CD8 clonotypes were shared. Sampling was restricted to blood, and TCR repertoires in tissues likely differ from the TCR repertoires found in blood. Naive subsets generally had larger estimated clonotype richness than memory subsets. Higher generation probabilities were observed for clonotypes shared by all four sorted-subset donors than for non-shared clonotypes. Pairwise subsampling indicated that sequencing depth was expected to affect the degree of clonotype sharing among donors. Rarefaction of sorted-subset datasets indicated incomplete sequencing despite the large sequencing depth. Because the study included a small number of donors, the genetic and exposure-history diversity represented was limited.

The source material was naive CD8+ T cells sorted from blood. Explained via the paper, the cell subset or site label denotes: CD45RA+CCR7+. The TCR sequence derives from a man between 25 and 39 years old in good health. The rearrangement joined TRBV4-1 to TRBJ2-5; no D gene call is confident. The nucleotides are TGCGCCAGCAGCCGAGAAGGAGAGACCCAGTACTTC. Translation gives CASSREGETQYF.